These T cell receptor beta chains were read from a single sample in a study of shared clonotypes between healthy human individuals. The repertoire was sequenced with immunoSEQ multiplex PCR; TCRdb's copy has only in-frame clones and lacks some. The data show 650,000 to 800,000 clones, roughly two thirds seen once. The sequencing sample was made of memory CD4+ T cells sorted from blood. The receptors here all came from a woman in her 30s in good health. CDR3s include the opening cysteine and the closing phenylalanine or tryptophan. The order of the fields is CDR3 protein, CDR3 DNA, V gene, D gene, J gene, clone size. The D gene is left open where the match is weak. The size field is filled for only some rows; it gives once, few, many or a size class.

CASSQGTVLGYTF | TGTGCCAGCTCACAGGGGACAGTATTAGGCTACACCTTC | TRBV18 | TRBD1 | TRBJ1-2 | -
CASSSAAETQYF | TGTGCCAGCAGTTCCGCCGCAGAGACCCAGTACTTC | TRBV27 | - | TRBJ2-5 | -
CASSDGPGGRDTQYF | TGCGCCAGCAGTGATGGTCCGGGAGGGAGAGATACGCAGTATTTT | TRBV10-1 | TRBD2 | TRBJ2-3 | -
CASSGAGLGSGELFF | TGTGCCAGCAGTGGTGCGGGACTAGGGTCCGGGGAGCTGTTTTTT | TRBV2 | TRBD2 | TRBJ2-2 | -
CASSKTAASIDTQYF | TGTGCCAGCAGCAAGACAGCGGCTAGCATAGATACGCAGTATTTT | TRBV7-3 | - | TRBJ2-3 | -
CAWRTSGSSHEQYF | TGTGCCTGGAGGACTAGCGGGAGTTCCCACGAGCAGTACTTC | TRBV30 | TRBD2 | TRBJ2-7 | -
CATQKRTVNTGELFF | TGTGCCACCCAGAAAAGAACAGTGAACACCGGGGAGCTGTTTTTT | TRBV28 | - | TRBJ2-2 | -
CASSYQGARIRDEQFF | TGTGCCAGCAGCTACCAGGGGGCGCGGATTAGGGATGAGCAGTTCTTC | TRBV2 | TRBD1 | TRBJ2-1 | -
CASNAELGGKVEAFF | TGTGCCAGCAACGCAGAGTTAGGGGGTAAGGTGGAAGCTTTCTTT | TRBV7-8 | - | TRBJ1-1 | -
CASSLYSDRTSKNIQYF | TGTGCCAGCAGCTTGTATTCCGACAGGACTTCCAAAAACATTCAGTACTTC | TRBV5-8 | - | TRBJ2-4 | -
CASSRLSGRHRSGDTQYF | TGCGCCAGCAGCCGACTTAGCGGGAGACACCGCTCTGGAGATACGCAGTATTTT | TRBV4-1 | TRBD2 | TRBJ2-3 | -
CATSRDRAGDTEAFF | TGTGCCACCAGCAGAGATAGGGCAGGGGACACTGAAGCTTTCTTT | TRBV15 | - | TRBJ1-1 | many
CSVAGLVGDPSTDTQYF | TGCAGCGTTGCTGGTCTTGTTGGGGATCCTAGCACAGATACGCAGTATTTT | TRBV29-1 | - | TRBJ2-3 | -
CASSVDREGEQYF | TGTGCCAGCAGTGTGGACAGGGAGGGCGAGCAGTACTTC | TRBV2 | - | TRBJ2-7 | -
CASSQAPPLREDYNEQFF | TGTGCCAGCAGCCAAGCCCCGCCGCTGCGGGAGGACTACAATGAGCAGTTCTTC | TRBV4-2 | TRBD2 | TRBJ2-1 | once
CASSPRDRERETQYF | TGTGCCAGCTCACCCCGGGACAGAGAAAGAGAGACCCAGTACTTC | TRBV18 | TRBD1 | TRBJ2-5 | few
CASSSGVGSGANVLTF | TGTGCCAGCAGCTCCGGGGTTGGATCTGGGGCCAACGTCCTGACTTTC | TRBV7-9 | - | TRBJ2-6 | -
CASSLGGTARREQYF | TGTGCCAGCAGCTTAGGGGGTACTGCCCGTCGCGAGCAGTACTTC | TRBV7-2 | - | TRBJ2-7 | -
CASSWTGVWGYTF | TGTGCCAGCAGCTGGACAGGGGTCTGGGGCTACACCTTC | TRBV28 | TRBD1 | TRBJ1-2 | -
CASSPGGTGTSTDTQYF | TGCGCCAGCAGCCCCGGGGGGACAGGGACTAGCACAGATACGCAGTATTTT | TRBV5-1 | TRBD1 | TRBJ2-3 | -
CASSNGAGYTEAFF | TGTGCCAGCAGTAACGGAGCCGGATACACTGAAGCTTTCTTT | TRBV6-5 | - | TRBJ1-1 | -
CASSPGGEQFF | TGTGCCAGCAGCCCCGGGGGTGAGCAGTTCTTC | TRBV7-2 | - | TRBJ2-1 | -
CAWSAYGSGRFYNEQFF | TGTGCCTGGAGCGCGTATGGTTCGGGAAGATTCTACAATGAGCAGTTCTTC | TRBV30 | - | TRBJ2-1 | -
CASSLVSGRISDTQYF | TGTGCCAGCTCACTGGTCTCCGGGAGAATTTCAGATACGCAGTATTTT | TRBV18 | - | TRBJ2-3 | -
CASSELRTGTEAFF | TGTGCCAGCAGTGAACTACGGACAGGGACTGAAGCTTTCTTT | TRBV2 | TRBD1 | TRBJ1-1 | -
CSVSGPLEQYF | TGCAGTGTGAGTGGCCCCCTCGAGCAGTACTTC | TRBV20-1 | - | TRBJ2-7 | -
CASSSGDVAGPGADTQYF | TGTGCCAGCAGTAGCGGCGACGTGGCAGGGCCTGGAGCAGATACGCAGTATTTT | TRBV2 | - | TRBJ2-3 | -
CASSAELYNEQFF | TGCGCCAGCAGCGCGGAGCTCTACAATGAGCAGTTCTTC | TRBV5-1 | - | TRBJ2-1 | once
CASSQDRAGVRLGQTQYF | TGCGCCAGCAGCCAAGATCGGGCAGGGGTACGTCTCGGGCAGACCCAGTACTTC | TRBV4-1 | - | TRBJ2-5 | -
CASSEWPYSNQPQHF | TGTGCCAGCAGTGAATGGCCTTATAGCAATCAGCCCCAGCATTTT | TRBV6-1 | - | TRBJ1-5 | once
CASSTGNAGIQYF | TGCGCCAGCAGCACAGGCAATGCGGGCATTCAGTACTTC | TRBV5-1 | - | TRBJ2-4 | -
CASSQDLASGSNEQFF | TGCGCCAGCAGCCAAGATTTGGCTAGTGGATCCAATGAGCAGTTCTTC | TRBV4-1 | - | TRBJ2-1 | few
CASSPGGSVANVLTF | TGTGCCAGCAGCCCGGGGGGTTCGGTGGCCAACGTCCTGACTTTC | TRBV7-9 | TRBD2 | TRBJ2-6 | -
CASSIPDLISDTGELFF | TGTGCCAGTAGTATCCCCGACCTCATAAGTGACACCGGGGAGCTGTTTTTT | TRBV19 | - | TRBJ2-2 | -
CASTQRGEGAGELFF | TGTGCCAGCACCCAACGGGGGGAGGGGGCCGGGGAGCTGTTTTTT | TRBV6-5 | - | TRBJ2-2 | few
CASRSGSTNEKLFF | TGTGCCAGTAGAAGCGGATCAACTAATGAAAAACTGTTTTTT | TRBV19 | - | TRBJ1-4 | -
CASSPGNEKLFF | TGTGCCAGCTCACCAGGGAATGAAAAACTGTTTTTT | TRBV18 | - | TRBJ1-4 | -
CAPYRLPGILLHHEQYF | TGTGCCCCCTACCGGCTTCCCGGGATACTACTTCACCACGAGCAGTACTTC | TRBV28 | - | TRBJ2-7 | -
CASSLAQRANTGELFF | TGTGCCAGCAGCTTGGCCCAGCGGGCGAACACCGGGGAGCTGTTTTTT | TRBV7-8 | - | TRBJ2-2 | -
CASSLRLAGAPLQQYF | TGTGCCAGCAGCTTGAGGCTAGCGGGGGCCCCCTTGCAGCAGTACTTC | TRBV5-8 | TRBD2 | TRBJ2-7 | -
CSVFTGAGTQYF | TGCAGCGTCTTCACAGGGGCCGGGACCCAGTACTTC | TRBV29-1 | TRBD1 | TRBJ2-5 | once
CASSFPDYGYTF | TGTGCCAGCAGCTTCCCGGATTATGGCTACACCTTC | TRBV11-2 | - | TRBJ1-2 | -
CASRGTSGNTIYF | TGTGCCAGCCGAGGGACTTCTGGAAACACCATATATTTT | TRBV9 | - | TRBJ1-3 | -
CASIQQVMGEKLFF | TGTGCCAGCATCCAACAGGTTATGGGCGAAAAACTGTTTTTT | TRBV6-1 | - | TRBJ1-4 | few
CASSEVGVGTGEQFF | TGTGCCAGCAGTGAAGTTGGGGTCGGTACAGGTGAGCAGTTCTTC | TRBV2 | - | TRBJ2-1 | -
CASSGGTIHNQPQHF | TGTGCCAGCAGTGGAGGAACAATTCACAATCAGCCCCAGCATTTT | TRBV25-1 | - | TRBJ1-5 | -
CASSQGLTNEKLFF | TGTGCCAGCAGCCAGGGTTTAACTAATGAAAAACTGTTTTTT | TRBV5-8 | - | TRBJ1-4 | -
CASSRIAGGQETQYF | TGTGCCAGCAGCCGCATAGCGGGAGGGCAAGAGACCCAGTACTTC | TRBV5-4 | TRBD2 | TRBJ2-5 | -
CASSLGGGVRYF | TGTGCCAGCAGCTTAGGGGGAGGGGTTCGGTACTTC | TRBV7-9 | TRBD2 | TRBJ2-7 | -
CAWHEQFF | TGTGCCTGGCATGAGCAGTTCTTC | TRBV30 | - | TRBJ2-1 | -
CASGRVQGRNQPQHF | TGTGCCAGCGGACGGGTACAGGGACGCAATCAGCCCCAGCATTTT | TRBV28 | - | TRBJ1-5 | -
CASSQVGFSGAETQYF | TGTGCCAGCAGCCAAGTAGGATTCTCAGGGGCAGAGACCCAGTACTTC | TRBV14 | - | TRBJ2-5 | once
CASRATGTSAYEQYF | TGTGCCAGCAGGGCGACCGGGACTAGCGCCTACGAGCAGTACTTC | TRBV6-5 | TRBD2 | TRBJ2-7 | -